This T cell receptor beta chain comes out of a study of T cell repertoires in cytomegalovirus infection (dated by TCRdb to between 2018 and 2021). About the investigation overall: Because public TCR beta signatures pointed to carriage of CMV infection together with the matching HLA type, the HLA type of each donor mattered for the analysis.

Sequencing used an Illumina HiSeq 1500. TCRdb ran its own pipeline on the public reads, namely fastp trimming at Q25 and MiXCR clone calling, and kept in-frame beta chains. Identical CDR3 proteins give one entry, which carries the most common genes and DNA. The sample includes 630,000 or so distinct CDR3 sequences, with 20% to 30% observed a single time. The top ten clonotypes cover approximately 8% of the sample. Of note for this clonotype: The specificity of this receptor is unknown. One end of the junction varies from germline; a read error may be responsible.

Overall study outcomes, separate from this receptor: The ex vivo response was dominated by HLA-C-restricted CMV-specific TCR beta clonotypes, which also provided the single most frequent clonotype in two of eight donors. Cumulative frequency of public TCR beta family members discriminated carriers of CMV infection plus the relevant HLA type in this cohort and an independent roughly 340-donor cohort.

Inclusive of the bounding cysteine and phenylalanine, the CDR3 is 19 residues long. Just CDR3 DNA is preserved here, 57 bases in frame from base 1. As encoded in the germline V gene (reference sequence), CDR1 is MNHEY while CDR2 is SMNVEV. The chain links TRBV27 with TRBJ2-1; TRBD2 aligns with 15 central bases. The source material was CD8+ T cells from PBMCs. The clonotype comes from a human donor in good health (CMV status not recorded). Some clones in this sample may be carry-over from other donors' samples. The CDR3 region has the sequence CVSSVSGLAGGGAYNEQFF. The sequenced DNA is TGTGTCAGCTCCGTCAGTGGACTAGCGGGGGGGGGGGCCTACAATGAGCAGTTCTTC.